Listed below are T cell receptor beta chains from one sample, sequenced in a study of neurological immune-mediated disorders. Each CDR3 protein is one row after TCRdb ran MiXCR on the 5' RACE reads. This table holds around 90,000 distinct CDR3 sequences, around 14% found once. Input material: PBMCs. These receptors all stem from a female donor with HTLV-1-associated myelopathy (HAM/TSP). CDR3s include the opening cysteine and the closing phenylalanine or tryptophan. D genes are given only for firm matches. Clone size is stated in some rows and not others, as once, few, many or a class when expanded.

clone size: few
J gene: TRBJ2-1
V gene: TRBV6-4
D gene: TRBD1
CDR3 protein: CASSDPDRGEYNEQFF
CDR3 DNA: TGTGCCAGCAGTGACCCGGACAGGGGGGAATACAATGAGCAGTTCTTC

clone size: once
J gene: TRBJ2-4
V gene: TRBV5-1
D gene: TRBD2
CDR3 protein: CASSTTSGDIQYF
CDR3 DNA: TGCGCCAGCAGCACTACTAGCGGGGACATTCAGTACTTC

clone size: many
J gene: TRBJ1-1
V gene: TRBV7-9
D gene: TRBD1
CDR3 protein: CASSDRGRTEAFF
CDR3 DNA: TGTGCCAGCTCGGACAGGGGAAGGACTGAAGCTTTCTTT

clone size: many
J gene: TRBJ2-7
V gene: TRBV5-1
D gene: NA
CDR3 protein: CASSLWRSYEQYF
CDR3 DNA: TGCGCCAGCAGCTTGTGGAGGAGCTACGAGCAGTACTTC

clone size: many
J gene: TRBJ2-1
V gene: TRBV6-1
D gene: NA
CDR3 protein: CASSLWGFLEQFF
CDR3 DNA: TGTGCCAGCAGCCTTTGGGGATTTCTTGAGCAGTTCTTC

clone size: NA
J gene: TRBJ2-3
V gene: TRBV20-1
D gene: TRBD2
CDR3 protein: CSAIGLASDTQYF
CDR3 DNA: TGCAGTGCCATCGGACTAGCTTCAGATACGCAGTATTTT

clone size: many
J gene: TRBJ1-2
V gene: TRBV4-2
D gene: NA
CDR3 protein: CASSLRGHREDGYTF
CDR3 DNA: TGTGCCAGCAGCCTCAGGGGTCACCGCGAGGATGGCTACACCTTC

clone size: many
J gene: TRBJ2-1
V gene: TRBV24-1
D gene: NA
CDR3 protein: CATSDFGGDRRDNEQFF
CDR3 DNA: TGTGCCACCAGTGATTTTGGGGGCGACAGAAGAGACAATGAGCAGTTCTTC

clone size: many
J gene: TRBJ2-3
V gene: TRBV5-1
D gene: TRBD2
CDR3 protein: CASSWGTSGGSTDTQYF
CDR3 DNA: TGCGCCAGCAGCTGGGGGACTAGCGGGGGAAGCACAGATACGCAGTATTTT

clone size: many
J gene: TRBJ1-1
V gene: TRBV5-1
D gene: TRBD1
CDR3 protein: CASSPGTGESTEAFF
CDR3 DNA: TGCGCCAGCAGCCCAGGGACAGGGGAGAGCACTGAAGCTTTCTTT

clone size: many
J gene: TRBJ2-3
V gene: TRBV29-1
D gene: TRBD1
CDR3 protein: CSVHTTGQLWYF
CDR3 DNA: TGCAGCGTACATACGACGGGACAGCTTTGGTATTTT

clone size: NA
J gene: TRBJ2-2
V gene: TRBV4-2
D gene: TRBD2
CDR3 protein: CASSQLGTTNKATGELFF
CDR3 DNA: TGTGCCAGCAGCCAATTAGGGACTACAAATAAGGCCACCGGGGAGCTGTTTTTT

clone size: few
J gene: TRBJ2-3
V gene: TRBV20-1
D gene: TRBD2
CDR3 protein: CSASGGAGPSDTQYF
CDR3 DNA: TGCAGTGCCTCGGGAGGTGCGGGGCCCTCCGATACGCAGTATTTT

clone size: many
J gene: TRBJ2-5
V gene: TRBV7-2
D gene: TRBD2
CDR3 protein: CASSLIYGGAGKETQYF
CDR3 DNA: TGTGCCAGCAGCTTAATCTACGGGGGGGCCGGGAAAGAGACCCAGTACTTC

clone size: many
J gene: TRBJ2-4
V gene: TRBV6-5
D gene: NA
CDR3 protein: CASSPGIAKNIQYF
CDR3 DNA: TGTGCCAGCAGTCCAGGGATCGCCAAAAACATTCAGTACTTC

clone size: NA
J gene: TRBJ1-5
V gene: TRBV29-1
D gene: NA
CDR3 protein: CSVGTKGQPQHF
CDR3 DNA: TGCAGCGTTGGGACCAAGGGACAGCCCCAGCATTTT

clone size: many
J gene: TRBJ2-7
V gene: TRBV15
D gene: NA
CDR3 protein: CATSRDQKNSYEQYF
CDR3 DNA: TGTGCTACCAGCAGAGACCAGAAAAACTCCTACGAGCAGTACTTC

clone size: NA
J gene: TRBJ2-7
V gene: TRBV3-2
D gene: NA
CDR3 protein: CANSQEWRNKYF
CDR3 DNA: TGTGCCAACAGCCAGGAGTGGCGGAACAAGTACTTC

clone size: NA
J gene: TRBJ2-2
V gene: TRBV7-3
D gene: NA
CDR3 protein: CASSLNRENTGELFF
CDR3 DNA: TGTGCCAGCAGCTTAAACAGGGAGAACACCGGGGAGCTGTTTTTT

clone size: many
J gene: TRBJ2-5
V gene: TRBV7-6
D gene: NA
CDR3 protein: CASSPRPYKSQETQYF
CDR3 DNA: TGTGCCAGCAGTCCGCGCCCCTACAAATCTCAGGAGACCCAGTACTTC

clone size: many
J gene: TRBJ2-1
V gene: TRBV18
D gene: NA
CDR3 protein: CASSQPGGSGVNEQFF
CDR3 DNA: TGTGCCAGCTCACAACCGGGGGGCAGCGGGGTCAATGAGCAGTTCTTC

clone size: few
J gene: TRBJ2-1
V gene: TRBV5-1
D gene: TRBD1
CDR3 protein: CASSSSGQGGNEQFF
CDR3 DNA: TGCGCCAGCAGCTCCTCGGGACAGGGGGGGAATGAGCAGTTCTTC

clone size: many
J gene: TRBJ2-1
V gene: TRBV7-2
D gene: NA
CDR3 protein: CASSLVVGEAYNEQFF
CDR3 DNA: TGTGCCAGCAGCTTAGTAGTGGGGGAGGCCTACAATGAGCAGTTCTTC

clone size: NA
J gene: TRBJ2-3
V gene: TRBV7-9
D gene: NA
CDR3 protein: CASSGGTGTDTQYF
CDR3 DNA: TGTGCCAGCAGCGGAGGGACGGGCACAGATACGCAGTATTTT

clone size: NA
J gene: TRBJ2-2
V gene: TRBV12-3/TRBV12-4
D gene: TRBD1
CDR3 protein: CASSRDRGTGELFF
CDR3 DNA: TGTGCCAGCAGCCGGGACAGGGGGACCGGGGAGCTGTTTTTT

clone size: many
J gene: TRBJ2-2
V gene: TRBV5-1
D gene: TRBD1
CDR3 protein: CASSNRGQAGELFF
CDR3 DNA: TGCGCCAGCAGTAACAGGGGCCAGGCCGGGGAGCTGTTTTTT

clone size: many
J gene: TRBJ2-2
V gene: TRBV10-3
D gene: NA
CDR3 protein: CANSGLNTGELFF
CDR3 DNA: TGTGCCAATAGCGGACTGAACACCGGGGAGCTGTTTTTT

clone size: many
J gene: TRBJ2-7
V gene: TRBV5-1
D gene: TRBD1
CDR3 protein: CASSVSPGQGASEQYF
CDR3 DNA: TGCGCCAGCAGCGTCTCCCCGGGACAGGGGGCGTCAGAGCAGTACTTC

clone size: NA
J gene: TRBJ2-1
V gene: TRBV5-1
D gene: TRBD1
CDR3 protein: CASSFGAGTGYNEQFF
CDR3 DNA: TGTGCCAGCAGCTTCGGGGCCGGGACAGGATACAATGAGCAGTTCTTC

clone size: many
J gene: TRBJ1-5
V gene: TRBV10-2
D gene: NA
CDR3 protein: CASSDQSSNQPQHF
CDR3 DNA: TGCGCCAGCAGCGACCAGTCTAGCAATCAGCCCCAGCATTTT

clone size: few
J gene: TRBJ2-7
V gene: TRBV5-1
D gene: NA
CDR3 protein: CASTAGFSYEQYF
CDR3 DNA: TGCGCCAGCACGGCGGGGTTCTCCTACGAGCAGTACTTC

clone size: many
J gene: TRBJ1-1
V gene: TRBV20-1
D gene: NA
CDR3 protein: CSARPNTEAFF
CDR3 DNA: TGCAGTGCTAGACCGAACACTGAAGCTTTCTTT

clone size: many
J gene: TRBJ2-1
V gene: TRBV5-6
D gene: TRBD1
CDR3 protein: CASSLVFRGHEQFF
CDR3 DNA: TGTGCCAGCAGCTTGGTGTTCAGGGGGCATGAGCAGTTCTTC